One sample yielded the 26 T cell receptor beta chains listed below, sequenced in a study of blood T cell repertoires in COVID-19. Assay: immunoSEQ multiplex PCR; the TCRdb copy retains only in-frame clones and omits some. Of 65,000 to 95,000 clones listed, roughly 90% are singletons. Material: peripheral blood. These receptors came from a man over 45 with active COVID-19.

This chain joins TRBV29-1 and TRBJ1-3; D remains unclear. The CDR3 contains 12 residues. CDR1 is SQVTM, CDR2 ANQGSEA, per germline. Trimming shortened V by 4 bases and J by 4 bases, and 8 bases separated the two germline ends. The CDR3, as DNA: TGCAGCGTTGTAGTTTTCGGAAACACCATATATTTT. It translates to CSVVVFGNTIYF.

The rearrangement uses TRBV5-6 and TRBJ2-1, with 8 bases fitting TRBD2. The CDR3 totals 16 residues. Germline CDR1 and CDR2: SGHDT and YYEEEE. The ends lost 2 bases at V and 6 bases at J; junction bases unmatched: 10. In DNA form, the CDR3 reads TGTGCCAGCAGCTTTCCACTGGGACTAGTACGCAATGAGCAGTTCTTC. This codes for CASSFPLGLVRNEQFF.

This chain uses TRBV19 with TRBJ2-3; D unclear. Germline V gene data show CDR1 as LNHDA and CDR2 as SQIVND (reference sequence). V was cut by 5 bases and J by 3 bases, with 12 bases left in between. The CDR3 loop spans 14 amino acids. Written as DNA, the CDR3 is TGTGCCAGTAGTCCTTCGAGTTTGACAGATACGCAGTATTTT. The encoded protein is CASSPSSLTDTQYF. Variable domain in full (rest from reference TRBV19 and TRBJ2-3): DGGITQSPKYLFRKEGQNVTLSCEQNLNHDAMYWYRQDPGQGLRLIYYSQIVNDFQKGDIAEGYSVSREKKESFPLTVTSAQKNPTAFYLCASSPSSLTDTQYFGPGTRLTVL.

This chain's CDR3 is CATMRGTNTEAFF. The CDR3 DNA follows: TGTGCCACTATGAGGGGGACGAACACTGAAGCTTTCTTT. The chain recombines TRBV5-4 with TRBJ1-1; maybe TRBD1 (6 bases). The CDR3 extends over 13 amino acids. CDR1 and CDR2 (germline): SGHNT, YYREEE (reference sequence). V gave up 9 bases and J gave up 1 base, with 13 bases separating them.

The CDR3 loop reads CASSPGGERMNTEAFF. The DNA of the CDR3 is TGTGCCAGCAGCCCGGGGGGGGAGAGGATGAACACTGAAGCTTTCTTT. The chain is built from TRBV5-4 and TRBJ1-1; the D gene is possibly TRBD1 (5 bases). The V end lost 4 bases, the J end lost 0 bases, and 16 bases lay between the germline ends. The CDR3 loop spans 16 amino acids. CDR1 and CDR2 (germline): SGHNT, YYREEE (reference sequence).

The chain has TRBV12-3 or TRBV12-4 and TRBJ1-1; TRBD1 matches at 7 bases. This CDR3 is 13 amino acids long. The V segment lost 5 bases and the J segment 4 bases; nucleotides outside the gene matches: 4. CDR3 sequence (DNA): TGTGCCAGCAGTCGATCAGGGGGCACTGAAGCTTTCTTT. It codes for CASSRSGGTEAFF.

The chain couples TRBV6-2 or TRBV6-3 to TRBJ2-3; D uncertain. V lost 6 bases to trimming and J lost 0 bases, with 4 bases between them. This CDR3 contains 12 residues. Germline CDR1 is MNHEY and CDR2 is SVGEGT. The CDR3 loop is CASSSSTDTQYF. CDR3 sequence (DNA): TGTGCCAGCAGCTCAAGCACAGATACGCAGTATTTT.

The chain employs TRBV7-2 and TRBJ2-7, with 11 bases aligning to TRBD2. Germline V gene lookup returns CDR1 SGHTA and CDR2 FQGNSA. The CDR3 runs 14 residues. V lost 2 bases, J lost 9 bases, and 6 bases stayed unmatched. CDR3 amino acids: CASSLQLAGVAQYF. CDR3 sequence (DNA): TGTGCCAGCAGCTTACAACTAGCGGGAGTAGCGCAGTACTTC.

The chain uses TRBV2 and TRBJ2-7; TRBD2 is a possible D gene (5 bases). Germline CDR1 is SNHLY and CDR2 is FYNNEI. Trimming took off 8 bases at V and 0 bases at J, with 8 bases between the two ends. The CDR3 contains 12 residues. The CDR3 coding sequence is TGTGCCAGCCGGGGTAGCTCCTACGAGCAGTACTTC. As protein: CASRGSSYEQYF.

The chain recombines TRBV6-1 with TRBJ2-7; TRBD2 agrees at 7 bases. Trimming at V came to 2 bases and at J to 2 bases, leaving 6 bases not matched to a gene. The CDR3 length is 15 residues. Germline values: CDR1 MNHNS, CDR2 SASEGT. The CDR3 nucleotides read TGTGCCAGCAGTGAAAAAGGGACTAATGCCTACGAGCAGTACTTC. Protein product: CASSEKGTNAYEQYF.

The V and J genes are TRBV2 and TRBJ2-2, with D possibly matching TRBD1 (6 bases). The V gene's germline CDR1 is SNHLY and CDR2 FYNNEI. The V end lost 5 bases, the J end lost 7 bases, and 14 bases lay between the germline ends. The CDR3 contains 14 residues. The CDR3 sequence: CASSLQGSSGELFF. The CDR3 DNA reads TGTGCCAGCAGTCTACAGGGAAGTAGCGGGGAGCTGTTTTTT.

The chain combines TRBV2 with TRBJ2-6, with a possible D match to TRBD2 (6 bases). Germline lookup yields CDR1 SNHLY and CDR2 FYNNEI. Trimming pared 3 bases from V and 2 bases from J, leaving 8 bases between. The CDR3 has 15 amino acids. CDR3 in DNA: TGTGCCAGCAGTGAGTCGGGGGCTGGGGCCAACGTCCTGACTTTC. Protein sequence: CASSESGAGANVLTF. The entire variable domain, with the rest obtained from reference TRBV2 and TRBJ2-6, is as follows: EPEVTQTPSHQVTQMGQEVILRCVPISNHLYFYWYRQILGQKVEFLVSFYNNEISEKSEIFDDQFSVERPDGSNFTLKIRSTKLEDSAMYFCASSESGAGANVLTFGAGSRLTVL.

This chain uses TRBV5-1 with TRBJ2-2; tentatively, D is TRBD1 (6 bases). This CDR3 has 14 amino acids. Germline CDR1 SGHRS, CDR2 YFSETQ. Trimming left V 4 bases short and J 8 bases short, with 15 bases between. The CDR3 coding sequence is TGCGCCAGCAGCCCGGGACAAAGGTCTGGGGAGCTGTTTTTT. Its translation is CASSPGQRSGELFF.

The chain has TRBV3-1 (or the pseudogene TRBV3-2) and TRBJ1-6; 9 bases are a match to TRBD1. The V and J ends lost 0 bases and 9 bases, in that order; junction bases with no gene match: 9. The CDR3 length is 17 residues. Germline V CDR1 and CDR2: LGHDT, YNNKEL (reference sequence). Written as DNA, the CDR3 is TGTGCCAGCAGCCAAGATCTTTGGACAGGGGTTATTTCACCCCTCCACTTT. As protein: CASSQDLWTGVISPLHF.

The DNA of the CDR3 is TGTGCCAGCAGCTTGGGACTGGTGTCTAGCTATGGCTACACCTTC. It encodes CASSLGLVSSYGYTF. V gene TRBV5-4 combines with J gene TRBJ1-2; D is uncertain. Trimming pared 0 bases from V and 4 bases from J, leaving 13 bases between. Germline V gene lookup returns CDR1 SGHNT and CDR2 YYREEE (reference sequence). The CDR3 sequence is 15 residues long.

The chain joins TRBV4-3 to TRBJ2-1; D is unresolved. V lost 0 bases to trimming and J lost 4 bases, with 10 bases between them. The CDR3 covers 15 residues. Germline CDR1 and CDR2: LGHNA and YSLEER. DNA of the CDR3: TGCGCCAGCAGCCAAGAATTGGCTAGTTACAATGAGCAGTTCTTC. This codes for CASSQELASYNEQFF.

The gene calls are TRBV9 and TRBJ2-7; TRBD2 agrees at 7 bases. The germline V gene encodes CDR1 SGDLS and CDR2 YYNGEE. J was trimmed by 1 base and V by 7 bases; bases with no gene match: 5. The CDR3 sequence is 13 residues long. DNA of the CDR3: TGTGCCAGCTCGGGCGGGGGTTCCTACGAGCAGTACTTC. It is translated as CASSGGGSYEQYF.

This clone was seen a few times. The chain combines TRBV5-4 with TRBJ2-7; the match to TRBD2 covers 7 bases. CDR1 and CDR2 from the germline V gene are SGHNT and YYREEE (reference sequence). CDR3 length: 16 amino acids. Trimming cost V 0 bases and J 4 bases; bases outside gene matches: 10. CDR3 nucleotides: TGTGCCAGCAGCTTGGATACGGGCGGGAGTAGTTACGAGCAGTACTTC. Encoded protein: CASSLDTGGSSYEQYF.

This chain links TRBV18 with TRBJ1-5, with D possibly being TRBD1 (5 bases). In germline, CDR1 is KGHSH, CDR2 LQKENI. V lost 6 bases, J lost 6 bases, and 12 bases lay in between. The CDR3 runs 13 residues. The CDR3 protein is CASSPGVTQPQHF. CDR3 DNA: TGTGCCAGCTCCCCGGGGGTTACTCAGCCCCAGCATTTT. Drawing the rest from reference TRBV18 and TRBJ1-5, the complete variable domain is NAGVMQNPRHLVRRRGQEARLRCSPMKGHSHVYWYRQLPEEGLKFMVYLQKENIIDESGMPKERFSAEFPKEGPSILRIQQVVRGDSAAYFCASSPGVTQPQHFGDGTRLSIL.

This chain connects TRBV28 to TRBJ2-1; possibly TRBD2 for D (6 bases). The germline V gene has CDR1 MDHEN and CDR2 SYDVKM. The CDR3 is made up of 16 amino acids. Trimming stripped 5 bases from V and 0 bases from J, with 14 bases between. The CDR3 here is CASSPASDSSYNEQFF. CDR3 coding DNA: TGTGCCAGCAGTCCCGCTAGCGATAGCTCCTACAATGAGCAGTTCTTC.

V gene TRBV28 combines with J gene TRBJ2-7, with D tentatively TRBD1 (6 bases). Germline V gene lookup returns CDR1 MDHEN and CDR2 SYDVKM. With 2 bases removed from V and 5 bases from J, the gap between germline ends came to 22 bases. The CDR3 runs to 17 residues. CDR3 amino acids: CASSLVASYQGNHEQYF. The CDR3 DNA is TGTGCCAGCAGTTTAGTGGCCAGCTACCAGGGGAATCACGAGCAGTACTTC.

CDR3 nucleotide sequence: TGTGCCAGCCGGACAGGGACCACTGAAGCTTTCTTT. Its protein product is CASRTGTTEAFF. This chain joins TRBV2 and TRBJ1-1; 8 nucleotides agree with TRBD1. The CDR3 runs 12 residues. Germline-derived CDR1 and CDR2 are SNHLY and FYNNEI. The junction had 3 bases not matched to a gene; V was cut back by 8 bases and J by 4 bases.

This chain links TRBV7-6 with TRBJ2-1; D might be TRBD2 (6 bases). Germline CDR1 SGHVS, CDR2 FNYEAQ. This CDR3 spans 14 amino acids. The ends were cut back, 4 bases at V and 8 bases at J, with 15 bases in the middle. In nucleotides, the CDR3 is TGTGCCAGCAGCTACCGCGGGAAAGCGGATGAGCAGTTCTTC. It codes for CASSYRGKADEQFF.

The chain is built from TRBV28 and TRBJ2-7; D ambiguous. CDR1 and CDR2 (germline): MDHEN, SYDVKM. The V end was cut by 6 bases, the J end by 2 bases, with 14 bases between. This CDR3 contains 14 residues. The CDR3 sequence is CASRNFLAAYEQYF. CDR3 nucleotides: TGTGCCAGCAGGAACTTTCTGGCGGCCTACGAGCAGTACTTC.

The V gene is TRBV7-6, the J gene TRBJ2-1, with TRBD1 matching 7 bases. Germline CDR1 reads SGHVS; CDR2 reads FNYEAQ. The ends lost 2 bases at V and 7 bases at J; junction bases unmatched: 8. This CDR3 has 15 residues. CDR3 region: CASSLSQGVWNEQFF. The CDR3, as DNA: TGTGCCAGCAGCTTAAGTCAGGGGGTCTGGAATGAGCAGTTCTTC.

The V and J genes are TRBV18 and TRBJ1-6; 10 positions agree with TRBD1. Trimming removed 3 bases from V and 6 bases from J; junction bases left unmatched: 2. The CDR3 runs 15 residues. Germline V gene sequence: CDR1 KGHSH, CDR2 LQKENI. CDR3 amino acids: CASSPGTGANSPLHF. The DNA for the CDR3 is TGTGCCAGCTCACCTGGGACAGGGGCTAATTCACCCCTCCACTTT.